This T cell receptor beta chain was found in a study of T-cell memory formation after mild COVID-19. This clonotype was counted at least ten times. CDR3 length: 15 residues. CDR1 LNHNV and CDR2 YYDKDF come from the germline V gene (reference sequence). The ends lost 5 bases at V and 6 bases at J; junction bases unmatched: 10. TCRdb itself ran the 5' RACE reads through MiXCR, one entry per CDR3 protein. Here the sample spans around 410,000 distinct CDR3 sequences, around a quarter being singletons. This clonotype was sampled from an adult woman who had mild COVID-19 (a few samples of this study predate the infection). Cell type and time point are not known. Sequences were obtained from PBMCs or a T cell subset sorted from them (not recorded which). The rearrangement links TRBV15 to TRBJ2-7, with TRBD1 matching over 10 bases. The CDR3 nucleotides read TGTGCCACCAGCCGAAAGTCCGGGACAGGGGCCGAGCAGTACTTC. It specifies CATSRKSGTGAEQYF.